Presented here are 10 T cell receptor beta chains from one specimen sequenced in a study of tumor-infiltrating lymphocytes in primary liver carcinoma. Germline DNA was also extracted, with blood RNA taken from unsorted whole blood. Using a constant-region primer together with ProtoScript II reverse transcriptase, TCR beta cDNA was made from around 0.55 ug of total RNA. Generation of the TCR beta libraries relied on three nested multiplex PCR rounds using slightly modified ARM-PCR. For around 9 cycles apiece, the opening two PCR rounds ran with TRBV1-TRBV30 forward primers and a C-beta reverse primer. TCRdb called the multiplex PCR reads again in MiXCR, with one record for every CDR3 protein. The data hold about 180,000 distinct CDR3 sequences, with 60% observed a single time. Source material: peripheral blood. Every receptor here comes from a man aged 35-49 years with primary liver carcinoma and hepatitis B virus infection.

This chain connects TRBV5-4 to TRBJ2-5; 7 positions agree with TRBD1. With V trimmed by 5 bases and J by 5 bases, 12 bases remained unmatched. CDR3 length equals 15 residues. Germline V lookup: CDR1 SGHNT, CDR2 YYREEE (reference sequence). The DNA for the CDR3 is TGTGCCAGCAGTAGCATAACAGGGGTTGGCGAGACCCAGTACTTC. Translated: CASSSITGVGETQYF.

As for this clonotype: A junction end diverges from the germline sequence, so it may reflect a read error. The chain joins TRBV4-1 to TRBJ2-4; tentatively, D is TRBD2 (5 bases). This CDR3 spans 17 amino acids. Germline assignment: CDR1 MGHRA and CDR2 YSYEKL. The CDR3, as DNA: TGCGCTAGCAGCCAAGAGTTAGCGACGGTACCCAAAAACATTCAGTACTTC. Its translation is CASSQELATVPKNIQYF.

This clonotype showed up just a few times. The V call is TRBV28, the J call TRBJ1-4; perhaps TRBD1 as D (5 bases). The ends were cut back, 4 bases at V and 0 bases at J, with 18 bases in the middle. CDR3 length: 18 residues. CDR1 is MDHEN and CDR2 is SYDVKM in the germline V gene. CDR3 coding DNA: TGTGCCAGCAGTTCTCCTGGGGCGAAGGATGCAACTAATGAAAAACTGTTTTTT. It encodes CASSSPGAKDATNEKLFF. Full variable domain (outside the CDR3, taken from reference TRBV28 and TRBJ1-4): DVKVTQSSRYLVKRTGEKVFLECVQDMDHENMFWYRQDPGLGLRLIYFSYDVKMKEKGDIPEGYSVSREKKERFSLILESASTNQTSMYLCASSSPGAKDATNEKLFFGSGTQLSVL.

Details on this clonotype: A much more abundant neighbour one base away suggests this may be a read error. This chain uses TRBV11-3 with TRBJ2-7, with TRBD1 identical over 8 bases. Germline V gene lookup returns CDR1 SGHNT and CDR2 YENEEA. The CDR3 contains 12 residues. The CDR3 sequence is CVSSRTGYEQYF. In DNA form, the CDR3 reads TGTGTCAGCAGCCGGACAGGGTACGAGCAGTACTTC.

This clonotype was counted many times. This chain joins TRBV11-2 and TRBJ2-3, with unresolved D. The germline CDR1 and CDR2 sequences are SGHAT and FQNNGV. The CDR3 runs to 13 residues. The V end was cut by 5 bases, the J end by 6 bases, with 12 bases between. CDR3 bases: TGTGCCAGCAGCCCCCCCGAGCAGGATACGCAGTATTTT. As protein: CASSPPEQDTQYF.

Comment on this clonotype: A read error may be the cause here, since a much bigger clone is one base away. The V and J genes are TRBV11-3 and TRBJ2-5; D is unresolved. Trimming removed 7 bases from V and 1 base from J, with 13 bases in between. There are 14 residues in the CDR3. Germline V gene data show CDR1 as SGHNT and CDR2 as YENEEA. CDR3 sequence reads: CASKRGASQETQYF. The DNA of the CDR3 is TGTGCCAGCAAAAGAGGAGCCTCCCAAGAGACCCAGTACTTC.

This clonotype was found a few times. This sequence joins TRBV29-1 and TRBJ2-7; 8 bases are a match to TRBD2. The CDR3 is 16 residues long. Unmatched junction bases numbered 15, after V lost 4 bases and J lost 4 bases. Germline assignment: CDR1 SQVTM and CDR2 ANQGSEA. CDR3 sequence reads: CSVVLAEARAWYEQYF. CDR3 sequence (DNA): TGCAGCGTTGTACTAGCGGAAGCGCGGGCATGGTACGAGCAGTACTTC.

With regard to this clonotype: Since a much larger clone is just one base distant, this may be a read error. The chain carries TRBV10-3 and TRBJ2-5, with TRBD2 matching 8 bases. The CDR3 runs to 13 residues. Germline CDR1 ENHRY, CDR2 SYGVKD. In DNA form, the CDR3 reads TGTGCCATCTCTAGCGGGCCTGGGGAGATCCAGTACTTC. Amino acids: CAISSGPGEIQYF.

This clonotype was counted ten times or more. The rearrangement joins TRBV11-2 to TRBJ2-1; TRBD2 agrees at 11 bases. The V gene's germline CDR1 is SGHAT and CDR2 FQNNGV. V was clipped by 6 bases and J by 3 bases; unmatched bases: 7. The CDR3 consists of 16 residues. As DNA, the CDR3 is TGTGCCAGCAGGAGACTAGCGGGAAGTCGCTACAATGAGCAGTTCTTC. This encodes CASRRLAGSRYNEQFF.

The chain uses TRBV11-1 and TRBJ2-1; possibly TRBD2 for D (5 bases). Trimming cost V 10 bases and J 4 bases, with 20 bases left between them. This CDR3 contains 15 residues. Germline V gene sequence: CDR1 SGHAT, CDR2 FQDESV (reference sequence). Written as DNA, the CDR3 is TGTGCCATCAGATCCGGGAAGGTTACTTACAATGAGCAGTTCTTC. Residues: CAIRSGKVTYNEQFF. Based on the CDR3 plus reference TRBV11-1 and TRBJ2-1, the full variable domain is EAEVAQSPRYKITEKSQAVAFWCDPISGHATLYWYRQILGQGPELLVQFQDESVVDDSQLPKDRFSAERLKGVDSTLKIQPAELGDSAMYLCAIRSGKVTYNEQFFGPGTRLTVL.